A selection of T cell receptor beta chains follows, all from one sample in a study of cytomegalovirus exposure and HLA in healthy donors. Sequenced by immunoSEQ multiplex PCR; TCRdb stores in-frame clones only, minus some. The sample includes roughly 180,000 clones, less than 90% seen only once; the top ten take around 4.1%. The sample consisted of PBMCs. The origin of the receptors is a woman aged 45-59 years in good health and CMV-seropositive. The CDR3 runs from the conserved cysteine through the conserved F or W. The D gene is left open where the match is weak. For some rows the clone size is stated as once, few or many, or as a class when expanded; others skip it.

cdr3_nt: TGTGCCAGCAGTCCGGTGCGACTAGCTGCTGGGGAGCTGTTTTTT; cdr3_aa: CASSPVRLAAGELFF; d_call: TRBD2; clone_size: NA; cdr3_length: 15; j_call: TRBJ2-2; v_call: TRBV27
cdr3_nt: TGTGCCAGCAGTTTAGAGCTGGTTCAGGCGTCGAACACCGGGGAGCTGTTTTTT; cdr3_aa: CASSLELVQASNTGELFF; d_call: NA; clone_size: NA; cdr3_length: 18; j_call: TRBJ2-2; v_call: TRBV28
cdr3_nt: TGTGCCAGCAGTCTAGACCGCACAGATACGCAGTATTTT; cdr3_aa: CASSLDRTDTQYF; d_call: NA; clone_size: NA; cdr3_length: 13; j_call: TRBJ2-3; v_call: TRBV28
cdr3_nt: TGTGCCCAAAACGCCCTCCCCATAGGTACGGGGGACTATGGCTACACCTTC; cdr3_aa: CAQNALPIGTGDYGYTF; d_call: NA; clone_size: NA; cdr3_length: 17; j_call: TRBJ1-2; v_call: TRBV30
cdr3_nt: TGTGCCAGCCGGGGAACCCTAATTCAGTACTTC; cdr3_aa: CASRGTLIQYF; d_call: NA; clone_size: NA; cdr3_length: 11; j_call: TRBJ2-7; v_call: TRBV28
cdr3_nt: TGTGCCAGCAGCCGGGACAGGAACACCGGGGAGCTGTTTTTT; cdr3_aa: CASSRDRNTGELFF; d_call: TRBD1; clone_size: NA; cdr3_length: 14; j_call: TRBJ2-2; v_call: TRBV5-6
cdr3_nt: TGTGCCAGCAGCGCCCGGACTAGCTTTATGTCGGTCTCTAGCACAGATACGCAGTATTTT; cdr3_aa: CASSARTSFMSVSSTDTQYF; d_call: TRBD2; clone_size: NA; cdr3_length: 20; j_call: TRBJ2-3; v_call: TRBV9
cdr3_nt: TGTGCCAGTAGTCCCCTTGGCCTCTCCTACGAGCAGTACTTC; cdr3_aa: CASSPLGLSYEQYF; d_call: NA; clone_size: NA; cdr3_length: 14; j_call: TRBJ2-7; v_call: TRBV19
cdr3_nt: TGCGCCAGCAGCCTTAGAGCGGGAACTAGCAATCAGCCCCAGCATTTT; cdr3_aa: CASSLRAGTSNQPQHF; d_call: NA; clone_size: NA; cdr3_length: 16; j_call: TRBJ1-5; v_call: TRBV4-1
cdr3_nt: TGTGCCAGCTCACCGGGGGTGGAGGGGAACTATGGCTACACCTTC; cdr3_aa: CASSPGVEGNYGYTF; d_call: NA; clone_size: NA; cdr3_length: 15; j_call: TRBJ1-2; v_call: TRBV18
cdr3_nt: TGTGCCTGGAGTGTACCCGGCGGGTCTAACTATGGCTACACCTTC; cdr3_aa: CAWSVPGGSNYGYTF; d_call: NA; clone_size: NA; cdr3_length: 15; j_call: TRBJ1-2; v_call: TRBV30
cdr3_nt: TGTGCCAGCAGCAGCTTCGGCTATGGCTACACCTTC; cdr3_aa: CASSSFGYGYTF; d_call: NA; clone_size: NA; cdr3_length: 12; j_call: TRBJ1-2; v_call: TRBV7-9
cdr3_nt: TGCAGCGTTGGTTGGGGGGACACTGAAGCTTTCTTT; cdr3_aa: CSVGWGDTEAFF; d_call: NA; clone_size: few; cdr3_length: 12; j_call: TRBJ1-1; v_call: TRBV29-1
cdr3_nt: TGTGCCAGCAGCCCATGGACAGGGGGATCGTACTACAATGAGCAGTTCTTC; cdr3_aa: CASSPWTGGSYYNEQFF; d_call: TRBD1; clone_size: NA; cdr3_length: 17; j_call: TRBJ2-1; v_call: TRBV7-9
cdr3_nt: TGCGCCAGCAGCCAAGACCAGTACACTGAAGCTTTCTTT; cdr3_aa: CASSQDQYTEAFF; d_call: NA; clone_size: NA; cdr3_length: 13; j_call: TRBJ1-1; v_call: TRBV4-1
cdr3_nt: TGTGCCAGCAGCTTAGCCCAGGACCGGGGACTGTTTTTT; cdr3_aa: CASSLAQDRGLFF; d_call: NA; clone_size: NA; cdr3_length: 13; j_call: TRBJ1-4; v_call: TRBV7-2
cdr3_nt: TGCAGCGTTGTGCCGGGTCGGGACACCGGGGAGCTGTTTTTT; cdr3_aa: CSVVPGRDTGELFF; d_call: NA; clone_size: NA; cdr3_length: 14; j_call: TRBJ2-2; v_call: TRBV29-1
cdr3_nt: TGTTCCAGCGGGACACTTGAAAAACTGTTTTTT; cdr3_aa: CSSGTLEKLFF; d_call: NA; clone_size: NA; cdr3_length: 11; j_call: TRBJ1-4; v_call: TRBV7-9
cdr3_nt: TGTGCCAGCAGCACGGGACTAGCGGGGGGACCACAAGAGACCCAGTACTTC; cdr3_aa: CASSTGLAGGPQETQYF; d_call: TRBD2; clone_size: NA; cdr3_length: 17; j_call: TRBJ2-5; v_call: TRBV9
cdr3_nt: TGTGCCAGCAGTCCAGACAATGAGCAGTTCTTC; cdr3_aa: CASSPDNEQFF; d_call: NA; clone_size: once; cdr3_length: 11; j_call: TRBJ2-1; v_call: TRBV6-6
cdr3_nt: TGTGGCGGGGGGCTTCAAGAGACCCAGTACTTC; cdr3_aa: CGGGLQETQYF; d_call: TRBD2; clone_size: NA; cdr3_length: 11; j_call: TRBJ2-5; v_call: TRBV25-1
cdr3_nt: TGTGCCAGCAGTGTATACGAGCAGTACTTC; cdr3_aa: CASSVYEQYF; d_call: NA; clone_size: few; cdr3_length: 10; j_call: TRBJ2-7; v_call: TRBV2
cdr3_nt: TGTGCCAGCAGCTTAGAACTAGTGGGGAGGGTTCGGGAGACCCAGTACTTC; cdr3_aa: CASSLELVGRVRETQYF; d_call: TRBD2; clone_size: NA; cdr3_length: 17; j_call: TRBJ2-5; v_call: TRBV5-5
cdr3_nt: TGTGCCAGCAGCCAAGGAGTGGGACAGGGGGCAAGGTACGAGCAGTACTTC; cdr3_aa: CASSQGVGQGARYEQYF; d_call: TRBD1; clone_size: NA; cdr3_length: 17; j_call: TRBJ2-7; v_call: TRBV14
cdr3_nt: TGTGCCAGCAGGGTAGGACTAGCGGGAAAGTACCCCAGCGAGCAGTACTTC; cdr3_aa: CASRVGLAGKYPSEQYF; d_call: TRBD2; clone_size: NA; cdr3_length: 17; j_call: TRBJ2-7; v_call: TRBV28
cdr3_nt: TGTGCCATCGGAAACACAGGGGGCGCGACTGGAAACACCATATATTTT; cdr3_aa: CAIGNTGGATGNTIYF; d_call: TRBD1; clone_size: few; cdr3_length: 16; j_call: TRBJ1-3; v_call: TRBV10-3
cdr3_nt: TGTGCCAGCAGCTTGGTCGACAGAACCCAAGAGACCCAGTACTTC; cdr3_aa: CASSLVDRTQETQYF; d_call: NA; clone_size: NA; cdr3_length: 15; j_call: TRBJ2-5; v_call: TRBV5-4
cdr3_nt: TGTGCCAGCAGTCCTGGAGGGGGCAATCAGCCCCAGCATTTT; cdr3_aa: CASSPGGGNQPQHF; d_call: NA; clone_size: NA; cdr3_length: 14; j_call: TRBJ1-5; v_call: TRBV28
cdr3_nt: TGTGCCAGCAGCAAAGGAGGGATCTATAATTCCCCCCTCCACTTT; cdr3_aa: CASSKGGIYNSPLHF; d_call: NA; clone_size: NA; cdr3_length: 15; j_call: TRBJ1-6; v_call: TRBV21-1
cdr3_nt: TGCGCCAGCAGCCTGCAACAGGTGCCGCCGAACACTGAAGCTTTCTTT; cdr3_aa: CASSLQQVPPNTEAFF; d_call: NA; clone_size: NA; cdr3_length: 16; j_call: TRBJ1-1; v_call: TRBV4-1
cdr3_nt: TGTGCCAGTAGTATGGGGCAGGGGACGGGCGGGGAGCTGTTTTTT; cdr3_aa: CASSMGQGTGGELFF; d_call: NA; clone_size: NA; cdr3_length: 15; j_call: TRBJ2-2; v_call: TRBV19
cdr3_nt: TGTGCCAGCTCCCCCAGTGATAGCAATCAGCCCCAGCATTTT; cdr3_aa: CASSPSDSNQPQHF; d_call: NA; clone_size: once; cdr3_length: 14; j_call: TRBJ1-5; v_call: TRBV18
cdr3_nt: TGTGCCAGCAGTGGGACAGGGGGCTACGAGCAGTACTTC; cdr3_aa: CASSGTGGYEQYF; d_call: TRBD1; clone_size: once; cdr3_length: 13; j_call: TRBJ2-7; v_call: TRBV9
cdr3_nt: TGCGCCAGCAGTGAGTCGTCCGGGGGGGCCTACAATGAGCAGTTCTTC; cdr3_aa: CASSESSGGAYNEQFF; d_call: TRBD2; clone_size: NA; cdr3_length: 16; j_call: TRBJ2-1; v_call: TRBV10-1
cdr3_nt: TGTGCCAGCAGCTTCGCAGGGGACCAGCCCCAGCATTTT; cdr3_aa: CASSFAGDQPQHF; d_call: NA; clone_size: NA; cdr3_length: 13; j_call: TRBJ1-5; v_call: TRBV5-8
cdr3_nt: TGCGCCAGCAGCTGGACCCTTAGCGGGTCTGAAGAGACCCAGTACTTC; cdr3_aa: CASSWTLSGSEETQYF; d_call: TRBD2; clone_size: NA; cdr3_length: 16; j_call: TRBJ2-5; v_call: TRBV5-1
cdr3_nt: TGTTCCAGCAGCCTCACCGGGACTAGCGGGAGGGCCAGGAATGAGCAGTTCTTC; cdr3_aa: CSSSLTGTSGRARNEQFF; d_call: TRBD2; clone_size: NA; cdr3_length: 18; j_call: TRBJ2-1; v_call: TRBV7-9
cdr3_nt: TGTGCCAGCAGCCTCGTTGGGCGCAGGGGGCTTGGGTTAACCGGGGAGCTGTTTTTT; cdr3_aa: CASSLVGRRGLGLTGELFF; d_call: TRBD1; clone_size: once; cdr3_length: 19; j_call: TRBJ2-2; v_call: TRBV7-3
cdr3_nt: TGTGCCTGGAGTAAAGAGCGGGGGGGCGTAGTCCAAGAGACCCAGTACTTC; cdr3_aa: CAWSKERGGVVQETQYF; d_call: TRBD2; clone_size: NA; cdr3_length: 17; j_call: TRBJ2-5; v_call: TRBV30
cdr3_nt: TGTGCCACAAACAGTGAACAAGGATGGACTGAAGCTTTCTTT; cdr3_aa: CATNSEQGWTEAFF; d_call: NA; clone_size: few; cdr3_length: 14; j_call: TRBJ1-1; v_call: TRBV10-3
cdr3_nt: TGTGCCAGCAGCCAAGATCTTGACAGGGGACTTTATGGCTACACCTTC; cdr3_aa: CASSQDLDRGLYGYTF; d_call: TRBD1; clone_size: NA; cdr3_length: 16; j_call: TRBJ1-2; v_call: TRBV14
cdr3_nt: TGCGCCAGCAGCTTGGTAGGGACTAGCGGGGAGACCCAGTACTTC; cdr3_aa: CASSLVGTSGETQYF; d_call: TRBD2; clone_size: NA; cdr3_length: 15; j_call: TRBJ2-5; v_call: TRBV5-1
cdr3_nt: TGTGCCAGCAGCTTAGGGACGAGCGGCAGCTCCTACAATGAGCAGTTCTTC; cdr3_aa: CASSLGTSGSSYNEQFF; d_call: NA; clone_size: NA; cdr3_length: 17; j_call: TRBJ2-1; v_call: TRBV7-9
cdr3_nt: TGTGCCTGGAGTGGGGGGCAGGGTCAGCCCCAGCATTTT; cdr3_aa: CAWSGGQGQPQHF; d_call: NA; clone_size: NA; cdr3_length: 13; j_call: TRBJ1-5; v_call: TRBV30
cdr3_nt: TGTGCCATCAGGGACAGGGATGAAAAACTGTTTTTT; cdr3_aa: CAIRDRDEKLFF; d_call: TRBD1; clone_size: NA; cdr3_length: 12; j_call: TRBJ1-4; v_call: TRBV10-3
cdr3_nt: TGTGCCAGCGCTCCGTTGGCTCGGAGCTCCTACAATGAGCAGTTCTTC; cdr3_aa: CASAPLARSSYNEQFF; d_call: NA; clone_size: NA; cdr3_length: 16; j_call: TRBJ2-1; v_call: TRBV7-3
cdr3_nt: TGTGCCAGCACCCCTGCCCTGACAGGGGGCGCCTGGGGGACTGAAGCTTTCTTT; cdr3_aa: CASTPALTGGAWGTEAFF; d_call: TRBD1; clone_size: NA; cdr3_length: 18; j_call: TRBJ1-1; v_call: TRBV5-4
cdr3_nt: TGTGCCAGCAGCTTAGCGGGACAGGAGAGAAACACCATATATTTT; cdr3_aa: CASSLAGQERNTIYF; d_call: TRBD1; clone_size: NA; cdr3_length: 15; j_call: TRBJ1-3; v_call: TRBV7-9
cdr3_nt: TGTGCCATCAGTGGGGACAGGCTGTCGACTGGCTACACCTTC; cdr3_aa: CAISGDRLSTGYTF; d_call: TRBD1; clone_size: NA; cdr3_length: 14; j_call: TRBJ1-2; v_call: TRBV10-3
cdr3_nt: TGCAGCGTTGGGGGGGAGTGGGATGGCTACACCTTC; cdr3_aa: CSVGGEWDGYTF; d_call: NA; clone_size: NA; cdr3_length: 12; j_call: TRBJ1-2; v_call: TRBV29-1
cdr3_nt: TGTGCCAGCAGCGTAGGGACAGGGAGGGCAGATACGCAGTATTTT; cdr3_aa: CASSVGTGRADTQYF; d_call: NA; clone_size: NA; cdr3_length: 15; j_call: TRBJ2-3; v_call: TRBV9
cdr3_nt: TGTGCCAGCAGCCGCTCTGGAAACACCATATATTTT; cdr3_aa: CASSRSGNTIYF; d_call: NA; clone_size: few; cdr3_length: 12; j_call: TRBJ1-3; v_call: TRBV11-1
cdr3_nt: TGTGCCAGCAGGGGACTAGCCCTCTACGAGCAGTACTTC; cdr3_aa: CASRGLALYEQYF; d_call: TRBD2; clone_size: NA; cdr3_length: 13; j_call: TRBJ2-7; v_call: TRBV6-5
cdr3_nt: TGTGCCAGCCTGAAGACTAGCGGGGGGCTTGAGCAGTTCTTC; cdr3_aa: CASLKTSGGLEQFF; d_call: TRBD2; clone_size: NA; cdr3_length: 14; j_call: TRBJ2-1; v_call: TRBV14